The rows below give T cell receptor beta chains drawn from one sample of a study of blood T cell repertoires in COVID-19. The method was immunoSEQ multiplex PCR; TCRdb's version includes in-frame clones alone and lacks a portion of them. The sample contains approximately 330,000 clones, roughly 91% of which appear only once. Sequenced material: PBMCs or T cells enriched from blood (not recorded which). These receptors all come from a young woman who had recovered from COVID-19. The conserved cysteine and the conserved F or W are not part of the CDR3 here. Each record gives: J gene, V gene, D gene, CDR3 protein. D genes are given only for firm matches.

TRBJ2-6	TRBV19	-	ASSTGQTGANVLT
TRBJ2-7	TRBV10-3	-	AISTETRAYEQY
TRBJ2-3	TRBV28	TRBD1	ASSWQGVDTQY
TRBJ2-1	TRBV7-6	-	ASSHPRGGLSYNEQF
TRBJ2-2	TRBV11-2	TRBD2	ASSSGTSGTGELF
TRBJ1-1	TRBV7-2	-	ASSEIYTNTEAF
TRBJ1-1	TRBV19	TRBD1	ASSARDRGWNTEAF
TRBJ1-4	TRBV7-2	-	ASSLGQETSELF
TRBJ2-1	TRBV28	-	ASSFSHLNRVNEQF
TRBJ2-7	TRBV6-2/TRBV6-3	-	ASSYFSGAYEQY
TRBJ1-1	TRBV7-2	-	ASSLDRRAEAF
TRBJ2-5	TRBV3-1/TRBV3-2	TRBD2	ASSPRLAGVVWETQY
TRBJ1-5	TRBV27	-	ASSLFQGKGQPQH
TRBJ2-1	TRBV6-1	TRBD2	ASSEFGSGRAGDNEQF
TRBJ1-1	TRBV7-9	TRBD1	ASSPGQGLNTEAF
TRBJ2-1	TRBV6-6	TRBD2	ASRTGTSGRSEQF
TRBJ2-1	TRBV11-2	-	ASIPAGAVSEQF
TRBJ2-2	TRBV10-3	-	AISYRSTGELF
TRBJ2-7	TRBV6-5	TRBD2	ASIQVSGRSEQY
TRBJ2-1	TRBV20-1	-	SARGGLEQF
TRBJ1-6	TRBV6-4	TRBD1	ASSGTGGSSPLH
TRBJ2-7	TRBV7-6	TRBD1	ASSPRANRGEQY
TRBJ2-2	TRBV27	TRBD2	ASSLSWAGVNTGELF
TRBJ1-2	TRBV5-1	-	ASTMGAGYGYT
TRBJ1-1	TRBV19	-	ASSRRQQNTEAF
TRBJ2-4	TRBV5-6	TRBD1	ASSLVAGGSGIQY
TRBJ1-5	TRBV12-5	-	ASGLIQGPYSNQPQH
TRBJ1-4	TRBV10-3	TRBD1	AISVSGTGGYEKLF
TRBJ2-3	TRBV11-2	TRBD2	ASSSHLAGVSDTQY
TRBJ2-1	TRBV5-1	TRBD2	ASSLASGSRYEQF
TRBJ2-2	TRBV7-2	TRBD2	ASSPPGTSDTGELF
TRBJ1-5	TRBV5-6	-	ASSLGPPDSDNQPQH
TRBJ2-3	TRBV5-4	TRBD2	ASSLAGADGHTQY
TRBJ1-3	TRBV4-1	-	ASSHGHRSGNTIY
TRBJ2-7	TRBV11-2	TRBD2	ASSLGTSGSFYEQY
TRBJ2-1	TRBV10-1	-	ASRADRYNEQF
TRBJ2-1	TRBV5-4	-	ASSPDAWGKQF
TRBJ2-7	TRBV7-8	TRBD2	ASSLTYRTSGTEQY
TRBJ2-7	TRBV19	TRBD1	ASSIGDRSSYEQY
TRBJ1-1	TRBV19	TRBD1	ASSMGPLTGGSHWVTEAF
TRBJ1-2	TRBV5-8	-	ASSPGRGHRYGYT
TRBJ1-4	TRBV7-6	TRBD1	ASSLNPPGTGSLANEKLF
TRBJ2-7	TRBV9	-	ASSVDPGETYEQY
TRBJ2-5	TRBV7-6	TRBD2	ASSARAGGQVETQY
TRBJ1-2	TRBV6-5	-	ASSRASGTHYGYT
TRBJ1-5	TRBV30	TRBD1	AWSAKGQGDQPQH
TRBJ2-7	TRBV6-5	TRBD2	ASSSLTSGGYEQY
TRBJ2-7	TRBV18	TRBD1	ASSPGTGIEQY
TRBJ2-1	TRBV5-1	-	ASSLDNLVGRYNEQF
TRBJ1-2	TRBV4-2	TRBD1	ASSEGTGYGYT
TRBJ2-7	TRBV21-1	-	ARQAGTTYEQY
TRBJ1-1	TRBV5-6	-	ASSLGLPTEAF
TRBJ1-2	TRBV21-1	-	ASRGKDSNYGYT
TRBJ2-1	TRBV12-3/TRBV12-4	-	ASSFSYNNEQF
TRBJ2-3	TRBV27	-	ASSLFSSVSTDTQY
TRBJ2-7	TRBV5-1	-	ASSLRGGGSYEQY